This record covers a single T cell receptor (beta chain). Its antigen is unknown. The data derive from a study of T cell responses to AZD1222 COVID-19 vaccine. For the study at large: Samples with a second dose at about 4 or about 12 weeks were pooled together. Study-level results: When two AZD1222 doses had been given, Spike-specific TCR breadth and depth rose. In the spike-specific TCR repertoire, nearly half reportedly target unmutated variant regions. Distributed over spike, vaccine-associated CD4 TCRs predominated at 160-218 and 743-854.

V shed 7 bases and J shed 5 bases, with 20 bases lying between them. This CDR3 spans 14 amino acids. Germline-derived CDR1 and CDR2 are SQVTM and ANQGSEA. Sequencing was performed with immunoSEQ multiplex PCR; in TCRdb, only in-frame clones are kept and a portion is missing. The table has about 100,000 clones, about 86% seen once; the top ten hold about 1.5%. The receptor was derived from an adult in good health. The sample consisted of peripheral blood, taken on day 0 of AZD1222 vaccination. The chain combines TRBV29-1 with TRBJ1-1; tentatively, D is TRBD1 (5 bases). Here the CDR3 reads CSAEIAIGATEAFF. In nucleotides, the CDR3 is TGCAGCGCCGAGATAGCCATTGGGGCAACTGAAGCTTTCTTT.